Below are 14 T cell receptor beta chains sequenced from a single sample in a study of blood T cells in healthy people across ages. A second 7 to 11 cycle PCR used barcoded and J-beta primers. TCRdb re-derived calls from the 5' RACE reads in MiXCR, one entry per CDR3 protein. The data contain 2 million or so distinct CDR3 sequences, about 49% of them seen just once; the ten biggest clones take up around 2.1%. The specimen was blood. All receptors come from a woman between 40 and 55 years old in good health.

J is TRBJ1-2 and V is TRBV9; tentative D call: TRBD1 (5 bases). Trimming removed 3 bases at V and 6 bases at J, with 15 bases between. The CDR3 loop spans 14 amino acids. CDR1 is SGDLS, CDR2 YYNGEE, per germline. The DNA of the CDR3 is TGTGCCAGCAGCGGCGGGGGGTTCGGCCATGGCTACACCTTC. Encoded protein: CASSGGGFGHGYTF.

The table lists this clonotype with a few counts. V gene TRBV28 combines with J gene TRBJ2-5; D is perhaps TRBD1 (6 bases). Near its end, the DNA agrees better with TRBJ2-7, so the J call may be wrong. In germline, CDR1 is MDHEN, CDR2 SYDVKM. The CDR3 consists of 15 residues. CDR3 amino acids: CASSSADSHPYEQYF. CDR3 DNA: TGTGCCAGCAGTTCTGCGGACAGCCACCCCTACGAGCAGTACTTC.

Only one count was recorded for this clonotype. V gene TRBV10-3 combines with J gene TRBJ1-1; no clear D gene. The CDR3 extends over 14 amino acids. Germline V lookup: CDR1 ENHRY, CDR2 SYGVKD. Trimming took 3 bases from V and 0 from J, leaving 8 bases between them. CDR3 bases: TGTGCCATCAGTGAAATGGTGTTGAACACTGAAGCTTTCTTT. Encoded protein: CAISEMVLNTEAFF.

The rearrangement links TRBV6-6 to TRBJ2-5; no firm D call. With 6 bases removed from V and 2 bases from J, the gap between germline ends came to 16 bases. The germline gives CDR1 MNHNY, CDR2 SVGAGI (reference sequence). CDR3 length: 15 amino acids. The CDR3 DNA follows: TGTGCCAGCAGACCACCTTTAGAATCTCAAGAGACCCAGTACTTC. This translates into CASRPPLESQETQYF.

This sequence joins TRBV19 and TRBJ1-2; D remains unclear. Germline V gene sequence: CDR1 LNHDA, CDR2 SQIVND (reference sequence). The CDR3 has 17 amino acids. The ends were cut back, 5 bases at V and 1 base at J, with 20 bases in the middle. CDR3 amino acids: CASSDSAPWYLNYGYTF. The CDR3 coding sequence is TGTGCCAGTAGTGACTCAGCCCCATGGTATCTTAACTATGGCTACACCTTC.

The chain joins TRBV24-1 to TRBJ2-7, with 9 bases that match TRBD1. V gave up 3 bases and J gave up 4 bases; unmatched junction bases: 6. CDR1 and CDR2 from the germline V gene are KGHDR and SFDVKD. The CDR3 runs to 15 residues. The CDR3 loop reads CATSDAGTGFYEQYF. The CDR3 bases are TGTGCCACCAGTGATGCCGGGACAGGGTTTTACGAGCAGTACTTC.

There are many counts of this clonotype. CDR3 sequence reads: CASSDTQGYEQYF. The CDR3 DNA sequence: TGTGCCAGCAGTGACACACAGGGCTACGAGCAGTACTTC. The chain joins TRBV6-2 or TRBV6-3 to TRBJ2-7, with D perhaps matching TRBD1 (6 bases). Deletions cut 5 bases from V and 3 bases from J, with 11 bases between. The germline V gene has CDR1 MNHEY and CDR2 SVGEGT. The CDR3 loop spans 13 amino acids.

The chain links TRBV20-1 to TRBJ2-7; D is unresolved. The CDR3 is 14 amino acids. V lost 6 bases to trimming and J lost 0 bases, with 15 bases between them. Germline lookup yields CDR1 DFQATT and CDR2 SNEGSKA (reference sequence). CDR3 nucleotide sequence: TGCAGTGCGGCAGGTAGACCGAGCTCCTACGAGCAGTACTTC. Its translation: CSAAGRPSSYEQYF.

This chain links TRBV5-1 with TRBJ2-1, with 12 positions matching TRBD2. V gave up 4 bases and J gave up 8 bases; unmatched junction bases: 10. This CDR3 spans 16 amino acids. Germline V gene data show CDR1 as SGHRS and CDR2 as YFSETQ. The CDR3 loop is CASSLPSGGALDEQFF. In DNA, the CDR3 is TGCGCCAGCAGCCTCCCTAGCGGGGGGGCCCTTGATGAGCAGTTCTTC.

The chain carries TRBV4-3 and TRBJ2-1; tentatively, D is TRBD1 or TRBD2 (7 bases each). CDR1 is LGHNA and CDR2 is YSLEER in the germline V gene. CDR3 length equals 21 residues. Between the trimmed V and J ends, which lost 4 bases and 5 bases, there was a span of 33 bases. CDR3 loop: CASSPLDAGASRGTLHNEQFF. The CDR3 DNA is TGCGCCAGCAGCCCCCTCGACGCGGGGGCTAGCAGGGGGACCCTACACAATGAGCAGTTCTTC.

V gene TRBV5-1 combines with J gene TRBJ1-2; the match to TRBD1 covers 7 bases. CDR3 length: 14 residues. Unmatched junction bases numbered 13, after V lost 4 bases and J lost 10 bases. Looked up from germline, CDR1 is SGHRS and CDR2 is YFSETQ. Here the CDR3 DNA reads TGCGCCAGCAGCAGCACAGGGGATGAATTTCCCTACACCTTC. Its translation: CASSSTGDEFPYTF.

The J gene is TRBJ1-5, the V gene TRBV7-9; tentative D call: TRBD1 (5 bases). The CDR3 covers 17 residues. Germline CDR1 SEHNR, CDR2 FQNEAQ (reference sequence). Trimming pared 1 base from V and 1 base from J, leaving 14 bases between. CDR3 residues: CASSLGSLAGSNQPQHF. The CDR3 bases are TGTGCCAGCAGCTTAGGGTCCTTGGCAGGGAGCAATCAGCCCCAGCATTTT.

This chain connects TRBV7-2 to TRBJ1-6; weak D call: TRBD1 (5 bases). This CDR3 contains 13 residues. V dropped 4 bases and J dropped 10 bases, with 11 bases sitting between them. Germline V lookup: CDR1 SGHTA, CDR2 FQGNSA. As DNA, the CDR3 is TGTGCCAGCAGCTCCAGGGAGAGCTCACCCCTCCACTTT. Encoded protein: CASSSRESSPLHF.

With regard to this clonotype: The junction does not match germline at one end; this may be a read error. The rearrangement joins TRBV25-1 to TRBJ2-1, with D possibly matching TRBD2 (5 bases). The CDR3 totals 15 residues. Looked up from germline, CDR1 is MGHDK and CDR2 is SYGVNS. The CDR3 spells CASSEWVGGNNKQFF. The CDR3 bases are TGTGCCAGCAGTGAATGGGTCGGAGGAAACAATAAGCAGTTCTTC.